The 9 T cell receptor beta chains listed next were all sequenced from one sample in a study of blood T cell repertoires in COVID-19. Sequencing was performed with immunoSEQ multiplex PCR; in TCRdb, only in-frame clones are kept and a portion is missing. The table lists about 100,000 clones, roughly 88% of them singletons. The sequencing sample was made of peripheral blood. These receptors originate from a human donor in a cohort sampled during active COVID-19.

The genes are TRBV19 and TRBJ2-1, with TRBD2 matching 10 bases. Germline values: CDR1 LNHDA, CDR2 SQIVND (reference sequence). The CDR3 loop spans 15 amino acids. V trimming: 2 bases; J trimming: 7 bases; junction bases outside the gene matches: 5. The DNA for the CDR3 is TGTGCCAGTAGTATATCTAGCGGGAGACCTAATGAGCAGTTCTTC. Encoded protein: CASSISSGRPNEQFF. Together with reference TRBV19 and TRBJ2-1, the CDR3 gives the full variable domain: DGGITQSPKYLFRKEGQNVTLSCEQNLNHDAMYWYRQDPGQGLRLIYYSQIVNDFQKGDIAEGYSVSREKKESFPLTVTSAQKNPTAFYLCASSISSGRPNEQFFGPGTRLTVL.

CDR3 coding DNA: TGTGCCAGCAGCTCCCGGACTAGCGGGGCCCCTTATACGCAGTATTTT. Protein: CASSSRTSGAPYTQYF. The V call is TRBV7-3, the J call TRBJ2-3; 12 bases are shared with TRBD2. The CDR3 extends over 16 amino acids. Germline CDR1 is SGHTA and CDR2 is FQGTGA. V was clipped by 4 bases and J by 7 bases; unmatched bases: 9.

The chain combines TRBV28 with TRBJ1-5, with D unclear. The CDR3 totals 16 residues. Trimming shortened V by 5 bases and J by 1 base, and 15 bases separated the two germline ends. Germline CDR1 is MDHEN and CDR2 is SYDVKM. The CDR3 DNA is TGTGCCAGCAGTCTTCCCGGGCCGGGGAGCAATCAGCCCCAGCATTTT. It yields the protein CASSLPGPGSNQPQHF.

This chain connects TRBV7-3 to TRBJ2-3, with TRBD1 as a possible D gene (6 bases). CDR3 length equals 14 residues. The V gene lost 5 bases and the J gene lost 2 bases, with 11 bases spanning the gap. Germline CDR1 is SGHTA and CDR2 is FQGTGA. Here the CDR3 reads CASSDTGSTDTQYF. CDR3 sequence (DNA): TGTGCCAGCAGCGACACAGGGTCCACAGATACGCAGTATTTT.

This clone has a single count. The CDR3 sequence: CASRRGNSYEQYF. The DNA of the CDR3 is TGTGCCAGCCGCAGGGGGAACTCCTACGAGCAGTACTTC. The chain couples TRBV6-5 to TRBJ2-7; 7 bases match TRBD1. Per the germline V gene, CDR1 is MNHEY and CDR2 is SVGAGI. This CDR3 is 13 amino acids long. V shed 8 bases, J shed 0 bases, and the junction held 4 bases outside the gene matches.

The chain employs TRBV7-9 and TRBJ1-2; D gene unclear. The germline V gene encodes CDR1 SEHNR and CDR2 FQNEAQ (reference sequence). V shed 0 bases and J shed 8 bases, with 13 bases lying between them. CDR3 length: 14 residues. CDR3 sequence (DNA): TGTGCCAGCAGCTTAGCAGGACTGTTGTCAGGCTACACCTTC. It specifies CASSLAGLLSGYTF.

The chain links TRBV28 to TRBJ2-3; 14 nucleotides align to TRBD2. Looked up from germline, CDR1 is MDHEN and CDR2 is SYDVKM. V trimming: 4 bases; J trimming: 3 bases; junction bases outside the gene matches: 6. The CDR3 is 17 amino acids. For the CDR3, the DNA is TGTGCCAGCAGTTCCGCCCGACTAGCGGGAGGGACAGATACGCAGTATTTT. It codes for CASSSARLAGGTDTQYF.

This chain links TRBV7-9 with TRBJ1-5, with TRBD1 matching over 8 bases. The germline V gene has CDR1 SEHNR and CDR2 FQNEAQ (reference sequence). The CDR3 runs 18 residues. After removal of 2 bases from V and 1 base from J, the junction contained 10 bases not matched to a gene. DNA for the CDR3: TGTGCCAGCAGCTTATCTGGCTCCGACAGGGGAAGCAATCAGCCCCAGCATTTT. It specifies CASSLSGSDRGSNQPQHF.

The chain couples TRBV5-4 to TRBJ1-2, with no clear D. The germline V gene has CDR1 SGHNT and CDR2 YYREEE (reference sequence). With 3 bases removed from V and 6 bases from J, the gap between germline ends came to 12 bases. CDR3 length equals 13 residues. The CDR3 region has the DNA TGTGCCAGCAGCTCCACTGGTTTAAATGGCTACACCTTC. Its translation is CASSSTGLNGYTF.